Reported below is one T cell receptor beta chain. Sequenced by immunoSEQ multiplex PCR; TCRdb stores in-frame clones only, minus some. The repertoire holds approximately 74,000 clones, around nine tenths seen once, with approximately 1.9% in the top ten. The data originate from a study of blood T cell repertoires in COVID-19. This CDR3 is 14 amino acids long. CDR1 and CDR2 (germline): SEHNR, FQNEAQ (reference sequence). Trimming took off 5 bases at V and 8 bases at J, with 16 bases between the two ends. This TCR derives from a woman aged 55-70 years with acute or convalescent COVID-19. The chain couples TRBV7-9 to TRBJ2-1; TRBD2 is a possible D gene (6 bases). The sequenced sample was peripheral blood. DNA for the CDR3: TGTGCCAGCAGCCTAAGTGGAGGGCAACATGAGCAGTTCTTC. It translates to CASSLSGGQHEQFF.